Listed below are T cell receptor beta chains from one sample, sequenced in a study of cytomegalovirus exposure and HLA in healthy donors. Produced via immunoSEQ multiplex PCR; TCRdb's table is partial and in-frame only. The top ten clones hold roughly 0.22% of a sample with roughly 240,000 clones, approximately 85% of them seen once. The sample taken for sequencing was PBMCs. The receptor set was obtained from a girl under 10 years old in good health and CMV-seronegative. The CDR3 runs from the conserved cysteine through the conserved F or W. A D gene is named only where the DNA matches it firmly. Clone size is stated in some rows and not others, as once, few, many or a class when expanded.

d_gene	abundance	j_gene	v_gene	CDR3aa	CDR3nt
-	few	TRBJ1-1	TRBV7-9	CASGPGHMNTEAFF	TGTGCCAGCGGACCGGGACACATGAACACTGAAGCTTTCTTT
TRBD1	-	TRBJ2-7	TRBV25-1	CASSPATGQGARGYEQYF	TGTGCCAGCAGCCCCGCAACGGGACAGGGGGCGCGTGGATACGAGCAGTACTTC
TRBD2	-	TRBJ2-7	TRBV4-2	CASSQGGRYEQYF	TGTGCCAGCAGCCAAGGCGGGAGGTACGAGCAGTACTTC
-	few	TRBJ1-5	TRBV6-5	CASRGRGNQPQHF	TGTGCCAGCAGAGGCAGGGGTAATCAGCCCCAGCATTTT
-	-	TRBJ1-5	TRBV19	CASSRAGLGQPQHF	TGTGCCAGTAGTAGGGCAGGGCTGGGTCAGCCCCAGCATTTT
-	-	TRBJ2-5	TRBV5-1	CASSTVGQETQYF	TGCGCCAGCAGCACGGTTGGTCAAGAGACCCAGTACTTC
-	-	TRBJ1-2	TRBV7-9	CASSLAADGYTF	TGTGCCAGCAGCTTAGCAGCTGATGGCTACACCTTC
-	-	TRBJ1-3	TRBV30	CAWRITGTDPVSGNTIYF	TGTGCCTGGAGGATTACAGGGACCGATCCAGTCTCTGGAAACACCATATATTTT
-	-	TRBJ1-6	TRBV14	CASSRTLTGSPLHF	TGTGCCAGCAGCCGCACTTTGACAGGCAGCCCCCTCCACTTT
-	once	TRBJ2-3	TRBV4-1	CASSQEGHVALYTDTQYF	TGCGCCAGCAGCCAAGAGGGCCACGTAGCGTTATACACAGATACGCAGTATTTT
-	-	TRBJ1-5	TRBV30	CAWSVGQPQHF	TGTGCCTGGAGTGTCGGTCAGCCCCAGCATTTT
-	-	TRBJ2-3	TRBV20-1	CSARLAEAQYF	TGCAGTGCTAGACTAGCAGAAGCGCAGTATTTT
-	-	TRBJ2-1	TRBV4-1	CASSQDQRAGPYNEQFF	TGCGCCAGCAGCCAAGATCAGCGGGCGGGACCCTACAATGAGCAGTTCTTC
-	-	TRBJ1-1	TRBV7-2	CASSYGLLNTEAFF	TGTGCCAGCAGTTACGGTCTTTTGAACACTGAAGCTTTCTTT
-	-	TRBJ2-3	TRBV9	CASSPRLDPDTQYF	TGTGCCAGCAGCCCCCGACTAGACCCAGATACGCAGTATTTT
TRBD2	-	TRBJ2-2	TRBV2	CASTLAGRTGELFF	TGTGCCAGCACCCTAGCGGGGAGAACCGGGGAGCTGTTTTTT
-	-	TRBJ2-5	TRBV7-7	CASSLQGVGETQYF	TGTGCCAGCAGCTTACAGGGCGTAGGGGAGACCCAGTACTTC
-	-	TRBJ2-1	TRBV2	CASIGGRSYNEQFF	TGTGCCAGCATTGGGGGGAGATCCTACAATGAGCAGTTCTTC
-	once	TRBJ2-1	TRBV6-1	CASSETTSHNEQFF	TGTGCCAGCAGTGAAACAACTAGCCACAATGAGCAGTTCTTC
-	-	TRBJ1-1	TRBV19	CASSILPGNMNTEAFF	TGTGCCAGTAGTATTCTCCCAGGTAACATGAACACTGAAGCTTTCTTT
TRBD1	-	TRBJ2-7	TRBV6-5	CASRTTGGAQYF	TGTGCCAGCAGGACCACAGGGGGCGCGCAGTACTTC
TRBD1	-	TRBJ2-5	TRBV6-1	CASSERQGSQETQYF	TGTGCCAGCAGTGAACGACAGGGAAGCCAGGAGACCCAGTACTTC
-	once	TRBJ2-7	TRBV19	CASSYGRPDYEQYF	TGTGCCAGTAGTTATGGGAGGCCGGATTACGAGCAGTACTTC